This TCR beta chain was found in a study of cytomegalovirus exposure and HLA in healthy donors. The CDR3 is made up of 14 amino acids. V was clipped by 5 bases and J by 7 bases, with 15 bases between them. Germline V gene sequence: CDR1 SEHNR, CDR2 FQNEAQ (reference sequence). Researchers ran the PCR with 60 Vbeta and 13 Jbeta primers. Repertoires were generated with immunoSEQ multiplex PCR, while TCRdb's copy carries only in-frame clones and drops some. The table lists about 140,000 clones, roughly 74% of them singletons, with approximately 2.5% in the top ten. This clonotype was obtained from a woman aged 18-30 years in good health and CMV-seropositive. Sequencing was carried out using PBMCs. The V gene is TRBV7-9, the J gene TRBJ2-1; D uncertain. The CDR3: CASSPKPSMNEQFF. CDR3 sequence (DNA): TGTGCCAGCAGCCCTAAACCATCTATGAATGAGCAGTTCTTC.